Presented here are 13 T cell receptor beta chains from one specimen sequenced in a study of patients and donors after allogeneic stem cell transplantation. From the RT-PCR reads, TCRdb called clonotypes with MiXCR, one entry per CDR3 protein. The top ten hold 5% to 6.5% of the sample, which has more than 850,000 distinct CDR3 sequences, over 15% seen once. Sequenced: blood, either unsorted or a sorted T cell fraction (not recorded which). The receptor set was obtained from a human donor who was either an allogeneic HSCT recipient or a stem cell or donor lymphocyte infusion donor (not recorded which). It is not recorded whose cells these are; they may come from a transplant donor.

This clonotype was picked up a small number of times. The genes are TRBV12-3 or TRBV12-4 and TRBJ2-7; 9 nucleotides agree with TRBD1. V lost 6 bases and J lost 0; bases outside the gene matches: 9. The CDR3 has 16 residues. CDR3: CASRQGQGLSSYEQYF. CDR3 sequence (DNA): TGTGCCAGCAGGCAGGGACAGGGTCTGAGCTCCTACGAGCAGTACTTC.

V and J are TRBV7-3 and TRBJ2-7; D unclear. The length of the CDR3 is 13 residues. V lost 2 bases, J lost 5 bases, and 10 bases lay in between. CDR1 is SGHTA and CDR2 is FQGTGA in the germline V gene. The CDR3 DNA reads as TGTGCCAGCAGCTTAGGCCCCTTGAACGAGCAGTACTTC. This translates into CASSLGPLNEQYF.

There are a few counts of this clonotype. The chain uses TRBV20-1 and TRBJ1-5; D unclear. This CDR3 is built from 13 residues. The germline V gene encodes CDR1 DFQATT and CDR2 SNEGSKA (reference sequence). Trimming removed 1 base at V and 7 bases at J, with 11 bases between. The DNA of the CDR3 is TGCAGTGCTAGAGCGGGATCCGGACAGCCCCAGCATTTT. Its translation: CSARAGSGQPQHF.

This clonotype was recorded a few times. J is TRBJ1-2 and V is TRBV10-3, with 10 nucleotides matching TRBD1. This CDR3 contains 15 residues. J was trimmed by 8 bases and V by 3 bases; bases with no gene match: 9. CDR1 is ENHRY and CDR2 is SYGVKD in the germline V gene. The CDR3 loop is CAISDRDRGVGGYTF. CDR3 coding DNA: TGTGCCATCAGTGACCGGGACAGGGGTGTGGGCGGCTACACCTTC.

This chain uses TRBV9 with TRBJ2-1; TRBD2 is a possible D gene (5 bases). CDR1 SGDLS and CDR2 YYNGEE come from the germline V gene. The CDR3 has 14 amino acids. V lost 0 bases to trimming and J lost 6 bases, with 10 bases between them. The CDR3 protein is CASSVGPSLNEQFF. In nucleotides, the CDR3 is TGTGCCAGCAGCGTAGGTCCTAGCCTCAATGAGCAGTTCTTC.

The chain uses TRBV7-9 and TRBJ1-1, with TRBD1 identical over 10 bases. V gave up 4 bases and J gave up 5 bases; unmatched junction bases: 7. There are 15 residues in the CDR3. CDR1 is SEHNR, CDR2 FQNEAQ, per germline (reference sequence). The CDR3 DNA follows: TGTGCCAGCAGCTCGAGACAGGGGGCGCGGACTGAAGCTTTCTTT. Its translation: CASSSRQGARTEAFF.

The V call is TRBV6-2 or TRBV6-3, the J call TRBJ2-7; 8 bases line up with TRBD1. Germline CDR1 is MNHEY and CDR2 is SVGEGT. The CDR3 length is 13 residues. The ends lost 7 bases at V and 6 bases at J; junction bases unmatched: 8. The CDR3: CASTGQGFSEQYF. In nucleotides, the CDR3 is TGTGCCAGCACCGGACAGGGTTTTTCCGAGCAGTACTTC.

This clonotype has only one observation. V and J are TRBV20-1 and TRBJ2-7, with a weak D call TRBD1 (5 bases). The CDR3 loop spans 15 amino acids. Germline V CDR1 and CDR2: DFQATT, SNEGSKA (reference sequence). V dropped 1 base and J dropped 6 bases, with 19 bases sitting between them. CDR3 region: CSARGDLSKGAEQYF. The CDR3 nucleotides read TGCAGTGCTAGAGGGGATTTATCGAAAGGGGCCGAGCAGTACTTC.

There are many counts of this clonotype. The gene calls are TRBV7-6 and TRBJ1-1, with TRBD1 identical over 8 bases. The ends lost 5 bases at V and 5 bases at J; junction bases unmatched: 10. CDR1 SGHVS and CDR2 FNYEAQ come from the germline V gene. The CDR3 covers 15 residues. The CDR3 spells CASSPTGTGGTEAFF. CDR3 in DNA: TGTGCCAGCAGCCCAACCGGGACAGGTGGAACTGAAGCTTTCTTT.

This clonotype was counted between two and nine times. The chain links TRBV27 to TRBJ2-7; 9 nucleotides align to TRBD2. Germline CDR1 reads MNHEY; CDR2 reads SMNVEV (reference sequence). CDR3 length: 15 residues. Losses at the gene ends were 4 bases for V and 6 bases for J; bases not matched to a gene: 10. The CDR3 nucleotides read TGTGCCAGCAGTTCCATAGCGGGAGCCACAAGCGAGCAGTACTTC. Translated, it gives CASSSIAGATSEQYF.

This sequence joins TRBV2 and TRBJ2-7; the D is unclear. Trimming shortened V by 2 bases and J by 2 bases, and 13 bases separated the two germline ends. This CDR3 is built from 15 residues. Germline lookup yields CDR1 SNHLY and CDR2 FYNNEI. CDR3 coding DNA: TGTGCCAGCAGTGAATTCCAGGTTGTTCCCTACGAGCAGTACTTC. Protein sequence: CASSEFQVVPYEQYF.

This clonotype was seen at least ten times. The V and J genes are TRBV10-3 and TRBJ1-5, with D possibly matching TRBD1 (6 bases). Germline-derived CDR1 and CDR2 are ENHRY and SYGVKD. V gave up 1 base and J gave up 6 bases, with 10 bases separating them. The CDR3 spans 14 residues. This CDR3 is CAISEFGGPQPQHF. The CDR3, as DNA: TGTGCCATCAGTGAGTTCGGGGGCCCTCAGCCCCAGCATTTT.

The CDR3 region is CASSPTPDRGEAFF. In DNA form, the CDR3 reads TGTGCCAGCTCACCGACCCCCGACAGGGGTGAAGCTTTCTTT. The chain combines TRBV18 with TRBJ1-1; the match to TRBD1 covers 8 bases. Germline loops: CDR1 KGHSH, CDR2 LQKENI. The CDR3 is 14 amino acids. With 3 bases clipped from V and 7 bases from J, the junction kept 7 bases outside the gene matches.